This T cell receptor beta chain appears in the sequencing data of a study of blood T cell repertoires in COVID-19. About the research overall: The samples span acute and convalescent COVID-19 from the United States, Italy and Spain. T cells, B-cell-depleted T cells, or PBMCs supplied cDNA or gDNA.

Authors' analysis steps: The assay estimated nucleated cells by amplifying reference gene primers. This table comes from immunoSEQ multiplex PCR, and its TCRdb copy is limited to in-frame clones, with some not included. The V and J calls and clone size were taken over from that table, and D and trimming were inferred from the DNA. In the table there are 300,000 to 350,000 clones, 85% to 90% of which are singletons. This clone is classed as medium-sized. The CDR3 loop spans 13 amino acids. The V end was cut by 5 bases, the J end by 9 bases, with 16 bases between. Seattle researchers signed up patients amid active infection and tracked them longitudinally.

Sequencing input: peripheral blood. This sequence originates from a woman in her 30s with COVID-19, enrolled during active disease. The J gene is TRBJ1-2, the V gene TRBV12-3 or TRBV12-4, with D maybe TRBD1 (5 bases). CDR3 region: CASSQNQGMSYTF. As DNA, the CDR3 is TGTGCCAGCAGTCAAAACCAGGGAATGAGCTACACCTTC.